One and the same sample provided the 26 T cell receptor beta chains below, sequenced in a study of radiotherapy plus CTLA-4 blockade in lung cancer. The repertoire was sequenced with immunoSEQ multiplex PCR; TCRdb's copy has only in-frame clones and lacks some. This sample has approximately 30,000 clones, with 75% to 90% found just once. Source: peripheral blood, taken from a patient treated with radiotherapy plus ipilimumab. The receptors derive from a human donor with non-small cell lung cancer that progressed on radiotherapy plus ipilimumab.

V is TRBV6-5 and J is TRBJ2-7; D is uncertain. V was cut by 6 bases and J by 4 bases, with 16 bases left in between. This CDR3 region has 14 residues. The germline V gene has CDR1 MNHEY and CDR2 SVGAGI. CDR3: CASRRDQGAYEQYF. CDR3 nucleotide sequence: TGTGCCAGCAGACGAGACCAAGGAGCTTACGAGCAGTACTTC.

The rearrangement joins TRBV7-3 to TRBJ1-6; possible D gene TRBD1, 6 bases. The V end lost 4 bases, the J end lost 9 bases, and 10 bases lay between the germline ends. The CDR3 sequence is 13 residues long. Germline V lookup: CDR1 SGHTA, CDR2 FQGTGA. This CDR3 reads CASSSTTGSPLHF. For the CDR3, the DNA is TGTGCCAGCAGCTCAACGACAGGTTCACCCCTCCACTTT. Complete variable domain (other parts from reference TRBV7-3 and TRBJ1-6): GAGVSQTPSNKVTEKGKYVELRCDPISGHTALYWYRQSLGQGPEFLIYFQGTGAADDSGLPNDRFFAVRPEGSVSTLKIQRTERGDSAVYLCASSSTTGSPLHFGNGTRLTVT.

This clone has a handful of counts. The chain joins TRBV19 to TRBJ2-7; 8 nucleotides align to TRBD1. Germline V gives CDR1 LNHDA, CDR2 SQIVND (reference sequence). The CDR3 covers 13 residues. V gave up 4 bases and J gave up 3 bases; unmatched junction bases: 2. The DNA of the CDR3 is TGTGCCAGTAGTAAAGGACAGGGCTACGAGCAGTACTTC. This encodes CASSKGQGYEQYF. The variable domain in full, completed from reference TRBV19 and TRBJ2-7, reads DGGITQSPKYLFRKEGQNVTLSCEQNLNHDAMYWYRQDPGQGLRLIYYSQIVNDFQKGDIAEGYSVSREKKESFPLTVTSAQKNPTAFYLCASSKGQGYEQYFGPGTRLTVT.

The rearrangement joins TRBV28 to TRBJ2-7; 11 nucleotides align to TRBD1. This CDR3 spans 16 amino acids. The J segment lost 3 bases and the V segment lost 6 bases, leaving 10 bases of the junction unmatched. CDR1 and CDR2 (germline): MDHEN, SYDVKM. The DNA for the CDR3 is TGTGCCAGCAGAAGTACTTCCGGGACAGGGGGCTACGAGCAGTACTTC. It is translated as CASRSTSGTGGYEQYF.

The rearrangement joins TRBV7-2 to TRBJ2-3, with TRBD2 identical over 10 bases. With V trimmed by 5 bases and J by 6 bases, 8 bases remained unmatched. The CDR3 is made up of 15 amino acids. Germline loops: CDR1 SGHTA, CDR2 FQGNSA. This chain's CDR3 is CASSQPTSGADTQYF. CDR3 nucleotides: TGTGCCAGCAGCCAACCCACTAGCGGGGCTGATACGCAGTATTTT.

This clone was observed a few times. This rearrangement joins TRBV6-6 to TRBJ1-4; TRBD1 matches 9 bases. V was pared by 9 bases and J by 8 bases, with 7 bases of the junction left unmatched. This CDR3 is built from 13 residues. Germline CDR1 is MNHNY and CDR2 is SVGAGI (reference sequence). The CDR3 is CASRTGVMEKLFF. As DNA, the CDR3 is TGTGCCAGTAGGACAGGGGTAATGGAAAAACTGTTTTTT.

V and J are TRBV2 and TRBJ2-1, with unresolved D. V gave up 7 bases and J gave up 0 bases, with 7 bases separating them. CDR1 is SNHLY and CDR2 is FYNNEI in the germline V gene. The CDR3 runs to 13 residues. CDR3: CASIRSSYNEQFF. CDR3 sequence (DNA): TGTGCCAGCATAAGGAGCTCCTACAATGAGCAGTTCTTC.

The chain employs TRBV19 and TRBJ2-7, with a possible D match to TRBD2 (6 bases). Between the trimmed V and J ends, which lost 3 bases and 3 bases, there was a span of 6 bases. The CDR3 extends over 12 amino acids. Germline assignment: CDR1 LNHDA and CDR2 SQIVND (reference sequence). This CDR3 reads CASSIGSYEQYF. As DNA, the CDR3 is TGTGCCAGTAGTATCGGGAGCTACGAGCAGTACTTC.

The V and J genes are TRBV11-2 and TRBJ1-2; TRBD1 aligns across 8 bases. CDR1 is SGHAT, CDR2 FQNNGV, per germline. With 5 bases clipped from V and 4 bases from J, the junction kept 6 bases outside the gene matches. The CDR3 has 14 amino acids. DNA for the CDR3: TGTGCCAGCAGCAGCCAGGGGGCGGGCTATGGCTACACCTTC. It is translated as CASSSQGAGYGYTF.

The chain employs TRBV2 and TRBJ1-2; no definite D call. Trimming shortened V by 7 bases and J by 5 bases, and 17 bases separated the two germline ends. This CDR3 spans 14 amino acids. Germline V gives CDR1 SNHLY, CDR2 FYNNEI. CDR3 sequence: CASNAQSPRYGYTF. The CDR3 nucleotides read TGTGCCAGCAATGCACAGAGCCCCCGATATGGCTACACCTTC.

V gene TRBV13 combines with J gene TRBJ1-1; no reliable D call. The CDR3 sequence is 12 residues long. Trimming stripped 7 bases from V and 1 base from J, with 7 bases between. Germline assignment: CDR1 PRHDT and CDR2 FYEKMQ (reference sequence). CDR3 sequence (DNA): TGTGCCAGCAAGAGAGGGAACACTGAAGCTTTCTTT. Protein product: CASKRGNTEAFF.

The rearrangement joins TRBV9 to TRBJ2-1; weak D call: TRBD2 (6 bases). Trimming took 0 bases from V and 4 from J, leaving 14 bases between them. The CDR3 covers 16 residues. CDR1 SGDLS and CDR2 YYNGEE come from the germline V gene. Here the CDR3 DNA reads TGTGCCAGCAGCGTAGGAGCTAGCGAGGGGTACAATGAGCAGTTCTTC. Its translation: CASSVGASEGYNEQFF.

The rearrangement links TRBV14 to TRBJ1-6; D is possibly TRBD1 (5 bases). The CDR3 consists of 12 residues. The germline gives CDR1 SGHDN, CDR2 FVKESK. Trimming took 4 bases from V and 7 from J, leaving 5 bases between them. CDR3 in amino acids: CASSRQNSPLHF. The CDR3 DNA sequence: TGTGCCAGCAGCCGACAGAATTCACCCCTCCACTTT.

The genes are TRBV4-3 and TRBJ1-1; D gene uncertain. Trimming took off 0 bases at V and 4 bases at J, with 9 bases between the two ends. Germline V gives CDR1 LGHNA, CDR2 YSLEER. The CDR3 consists of 14 residues. The chain's CDR3 is CASSQEDGSTEAFF. Written as DNA, the CDR3 is TGCGCCAGCAGCCAAGAGGATGGGAGCACTGAAGCTTTCTTT.

The rearrangement joins TRBV5-1 to TRBJ2-5, with 8 positions matching TRBD2. CDR1 SGHRS and CDR2 YFSETQ come from the germline V gene. There are 15 residues in the CDR3. Germline trimming cut 7 bases from V and 0 bases from J; bases unmatched to any gene: 8. CDR3 sequence: CASWGGGTNQETQYF. The CDR3 region has the DNA TGCGCCAGCTGGGGCGGGGGGACCAACCAAGAGACCCAGTACTTC.

V is TRBV27 and J is TRBJ1-4, with TRBD1 matching over 8 bases. The CDR3 spans 13 residues. J lost 7 bases, V lost 7 bases, and 5 bases had no gene match. Germline values: CDR1 MNHEY, CDR2 SMNVEV (reference sequence). The CDR3 here is CASKQGVGEKLFF. DNA for the CDR3: TGTGCCAGCAAACAGGGGGTCGGTGAAAAACTGTTTTTT. Complete variable domain (other parts from reference TRBV27 and TRBJ1-4): EAQVTQNPRYLITVTGKKLTVTCSQNMNHEYMSWYRQDPGLGLRQIYYSMNVEVTDKGDVPEGYKVSRKEKRNFPLILESPSPNQTSLYFCASKQGVGEKLFFGSGTQLSVL.

The gene calls are TRBV10-3 and TRBJ1-6; a weak D match, TRBD1 (6 bases). In germline, CDR1 is ENHRY, CDR2 SYGVKD. The CDR3 consists of 16 residues. V lost 0 bases, J lost 5 bases, and 11 bases lay in between. As DNA, the CDR3 is TGTGCCATCAGTGAGTCGGGGGGGGGCGATAATTCACCCCTCCACTTT. It specifies CAISESGGGDNSPLHF.

In its sample, this clone ranks as medium-sized (0.01 to 0.1%). The rearrangement joins TRBV6-5 to TRBJ2-1; the D is unclear. The CDR3 runs 16 residues. Trimming took off 2 bases at V and 0 bases at J, with 11 bases between the two ends. The V gene's germline CDR1 is MNHEY and CDR2 SVGAGI. The CDR3 DNA reads TGTGCCAGCAGTTACCGGCGTCCTAGCTCCTACAATGAGCAGTTCTTC. Its translation: CASSYRRPSSYNEQFF.

This clone was counted a single time. The rearrangement joins TRBV2 to TRBJ1-1; 7 bases match TRBD1. Unmatched junction bases numbered 2, after V lost 5 bases and J lost 5 bases. Germline lookup yields CDR1 SNHLY and CDR2 FYNNEI. The length of the CDR3 is 12 residues. The CDR3 spells CASSQTGTEAFF. The CDR3 region has the DNA TGTGCCAGCAGTCAGACAGGGACTGAAGCTTTCTTT.

This rearrangement joins TRBV19 to TRBJ2-7, with a possible D match to TRBD1 (6 bases). The V and J ends lost 7 bases and 0 bases respectively, with 10 bases between them. The CDR3 runs to 13 residues. Germline V lookup: CDR1 LNHDA, CDR2 SQIVND (reference sequence). This CDR3 reads CASKPGHSYEQYF. CDR3 in DNA: TGTGCCAGTAAGCCGGGACACTCCTACGAGCAGTACTTC.

The genes are TRBV5-4 and TRBJ2-7, with 11 bases identical to TRBD2. CDR1 is SGHNT and CDR2 is YYREEE in the germline V gene (reference sequence). V was pared by 5 bases and J by 4 bases, with 5 bases of the junction left unmatched. This CDR3 comprises 14 residues. The CDR3 protein is CASRTSGEEYEQYF. The CDR3 bases are TGTGCCAGCAGGACTAGCGGGGAGGAGTACGAGCAGTACTTC.

This clone has a handful of counts. This chain links TRBV15 with TRBJ2-1; TRBD2 matches at 11 bases. Losses at the gene ends were 1 base for V and 5 bases for J; bases not matched to a gene: 4. The CDR3 is 16 amino acids. Germline V CDR1 and CDR2: LNHNV, YYDKDF (reference sequence). The CDR3, as DNA: TGTGCCACCAGCAGAGGAAATAGCGGGGGGGACAATGAGCAGTTCTTC. Its translation: CATSRGNSGGDNEQFF.

This clone was counted a single time. The V and J genes are TRBV4-1 and TRBJ2-3; TRBD2 matches 9 bases. The trim removed 4 bases at V and 6 bases at J, leaving 11 bases unmatched. Germline assignment: CDR1 MGHRA and CDR2 YSYEKL. CDR3 length: 16 residues. In DNA form, the CDR3 reads TGCGCCAGCAGCCCAGCCGGGACTAGCCTACGGGATACGCAGTATTTT. This codes for CASSPAGTSLRDTQYF.

This clone was seen only once. The V call is TRBV7-2, the J call TRBJ1-1; D unclear. Trimming shortened V by 0 bases and J by 5 bases, and 7 bases separated the two germline ends. Germline CDR1 reads SGHTA; CDR2 reads FQGNSA. The CDR3 is made up of 13 amino acids. CDR3 region: CASSLARVTEAFF. CDR3 coding DNA: TGTGCCAGCAGCTTAGCGCGGGTAACTGAAGCTTTCTTT.

The J gene is TRBJ2-2, the V gene TRBV6-1; D perhaps matches TRBD2 (6 bases). V was pared by 2 bases and J by 4 bases, with 8 bases between. CDR1 is MNHNS, CDR2 SASEGT, per germline. This CDR3 region has 14 residues. DNA of the CDR3: TGTGCCAGCAGTGAAAGGAGGGCCACCGGGGAGCTGTTTTTT. It yields the protein CASSERRATGELFF.

The chain combines TRBV5-1 with TRBJ2-2; 9 bases fit TRBD2. Trimming at V came to 4 bases and at J to 4 bases, leaving 5 bases not matched to a gene. This CDR3 is 15 amino acids long. CDR1 SGHRS and CDR2 YFSETQ come from the germline V gene. The CDR3 region has the DNA TGCGCCAGCAGCGCGGGGGGGCACGGCACCGGGGAGCTGTTTTTT. Protein product: CASSAGGHGTGELFF.